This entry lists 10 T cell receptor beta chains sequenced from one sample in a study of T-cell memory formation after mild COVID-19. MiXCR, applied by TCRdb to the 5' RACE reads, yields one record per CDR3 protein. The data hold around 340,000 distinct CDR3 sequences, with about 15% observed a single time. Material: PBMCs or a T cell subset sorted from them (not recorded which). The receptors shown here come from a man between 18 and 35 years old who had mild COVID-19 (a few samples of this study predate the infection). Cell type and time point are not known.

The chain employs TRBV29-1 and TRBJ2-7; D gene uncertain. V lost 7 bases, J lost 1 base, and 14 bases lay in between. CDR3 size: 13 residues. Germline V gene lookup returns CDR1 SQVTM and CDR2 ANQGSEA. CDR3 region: CSARVEASYEQYF. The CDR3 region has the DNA TGCAGCGCCCGCGTTGAGGCATCCTACGAGCAGTACTTC.

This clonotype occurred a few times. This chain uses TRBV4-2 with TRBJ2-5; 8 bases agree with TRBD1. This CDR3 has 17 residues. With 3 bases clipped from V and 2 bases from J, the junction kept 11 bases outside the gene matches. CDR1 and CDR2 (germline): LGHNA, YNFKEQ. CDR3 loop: CASSHGARQGRQETQYF. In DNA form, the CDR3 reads TGTGCCAGCAGCCATGGGGCGCGACAGGGGAGGCAAGAGACCCAGTACTTC.

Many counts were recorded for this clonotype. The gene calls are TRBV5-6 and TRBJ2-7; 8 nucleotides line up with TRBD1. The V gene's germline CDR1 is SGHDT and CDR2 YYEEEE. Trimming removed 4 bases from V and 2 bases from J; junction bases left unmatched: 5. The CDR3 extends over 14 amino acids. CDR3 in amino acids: CASSRATGAYEQYF. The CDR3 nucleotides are TGTGCCAGCAGCCGCGCGACAGGGGCCTACGAGCAGTACTTC.

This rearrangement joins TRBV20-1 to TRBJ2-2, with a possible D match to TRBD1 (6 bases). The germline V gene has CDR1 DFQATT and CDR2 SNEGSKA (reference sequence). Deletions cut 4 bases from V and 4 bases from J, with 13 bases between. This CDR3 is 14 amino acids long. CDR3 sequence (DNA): TGCAGTGCTAACCGGGACACCCTCACCGGGGAGCTGTTTTTT. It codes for CSANRDTLTGELFF.

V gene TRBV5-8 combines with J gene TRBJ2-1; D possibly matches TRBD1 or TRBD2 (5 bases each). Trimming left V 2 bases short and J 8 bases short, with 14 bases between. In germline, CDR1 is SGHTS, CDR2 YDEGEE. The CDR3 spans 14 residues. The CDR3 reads CASSLEGRWDEQFF. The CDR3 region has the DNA TGTGCCAGCAGCTTAGAGGGGCGTTGGGATGAGCAGTTCTTC.

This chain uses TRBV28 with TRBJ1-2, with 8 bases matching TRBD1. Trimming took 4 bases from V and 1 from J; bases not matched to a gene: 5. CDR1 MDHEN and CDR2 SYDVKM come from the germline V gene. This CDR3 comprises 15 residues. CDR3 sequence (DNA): TGTGCCAGCAGTTACTCCACAGGGGGTAACTATGGCTACACCTTC. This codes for CASSYSTGGNYGYTF.

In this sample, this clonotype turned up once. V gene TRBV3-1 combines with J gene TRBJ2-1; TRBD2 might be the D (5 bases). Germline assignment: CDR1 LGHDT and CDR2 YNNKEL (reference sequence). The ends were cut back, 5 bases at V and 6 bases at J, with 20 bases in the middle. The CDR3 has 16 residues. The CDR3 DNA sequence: TGTGCCAGCAGCGTTCAAAGAGGGTTGACTACCAATGAGCAGTTCTTC. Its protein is CASSVQRGLTTNEQFF.

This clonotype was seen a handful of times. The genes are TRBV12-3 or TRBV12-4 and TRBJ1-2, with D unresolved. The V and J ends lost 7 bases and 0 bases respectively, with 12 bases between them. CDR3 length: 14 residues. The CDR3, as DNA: TGTGCCAGCAACACAAGAGGAGCTAACTATGGCTACACCTTC. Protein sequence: CASNTRGANYGYTF.

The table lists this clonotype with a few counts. The CDR3 DNA is TGTGCCAGCAGCTTAGGGTCTGAGTCGGCTGAAGCTTTCTTT. Protein: CASSLGSESAEAFF. The genes are TRBV7-9 and TRBJ1-1; D is unresolved. CDR3 length: 14 residues. With 1 base removed from V and 6 bases from J, the gap between germline ends came to 12 bases. Germline V gene lookup returns CDR1 SEHNR and CDR2 FQNEAQ (reference sequence).

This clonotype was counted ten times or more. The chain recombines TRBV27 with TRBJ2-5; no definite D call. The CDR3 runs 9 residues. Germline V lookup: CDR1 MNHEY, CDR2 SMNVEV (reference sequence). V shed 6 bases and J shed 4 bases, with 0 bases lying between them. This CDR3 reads CASRETQYF. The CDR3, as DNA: TGTGCCAGCAGAGAGACCCAGTACTTC.